What follows are 9 T cell receptor beta chains derived from one specimen sequenced in a study of T cell responses to AZD1222 COVID-19 vaccine. Only in-frame clones appear in the TCRdb table, and some are missing; sequencing was by immunoSEQ multiplex PCR. This sample yields 75,000 to 100,000 clones, of which approximately 88% are seen a single time; around 2.8% belongs to the top ten. The material was peripheral blood, obtained on day 0 of AZD1222 vaccination. The receptors were gathered from an adult in good health.

The chain uses TRBV6-5 and TRBJ1-4, with TRBD1 identical over 8 bases. The CDR3 has 16 amino acids. V lost 3 bases and J lost 7; bases outside the gene matches: 10. The V gene's germline CDR1 is MNHEY and CDR2 SVGAGI. Here the CDR3 reads CASSYRGGQGGEKLFF. As DNA, the CDR3 is TGTGCCAGCAGTTATAGAGGAGGACAGGGAGGTGAAAAACTGTTTTTT.

This sequence joins TRBV19 and TRBJ1-2, with D possibly matching TRBD1 (6 bases). From germline, CDR1 is LNHDA and CDR2 SQIVND (reference sequence). Trimming removed 6 bases from V and 3 bases from J, with 8 bases in between. The CDR3 totals 12 residues. The CDR3 DNA reads as TGTGCCAGTAGCGGACAGTACTATGGCTACACCTTC. As protein: CASSGQYYGYTF.

This clone has just a few counts. The V call is TRBV14, the J call TRBJ2-1; tentatively, D is TRBD2 (6 bases). This CDR3 is built from 16 residues. V was cut by 4 bases and J by 1 base, with 14 bases left in between. From germline, CDR1 is SGHDN and CDR2 FVKESK. The CDR3 region is CASSPFWGRSYNEQFF. As DNA, the CDR3 is TGTGCCAGCAGCCCCTTCTGGGGGAGGTCCTACAATGAGCAGTTCTTC.

The chain couples TRBV4-1 to TRBJ2-2; 12 bases are shared with TRBD2. Germline loops: CDR1 MGHRA, CDR2 YSYEKL. Unmatched junction bases numbered 3, after V lost 5 bases and J lost 5 bases. This CDR3 comprises 15 residues. The chain's CDR3 is CASSYGTSGTGELFF. The CDR3 DNA reads as TGCGCCAGCAGCTACGGGACTAGCGGGACCGGGGAGCTGTTTTTT.

The rearrangement joins TRBV9 to TRBJ1-6; D remains ambiguous. The V gene's germline CDR1 is SGDLS and CDR2 YYNGEE. The CDR3 covers 14 residues. Trimming shortened V by 0 bases and J by 8 bases, and 9 bases separated the two germline ends. The chain's CDR3 is CASSVDERDSPLHF. CDR3 DNA: TGTGCCAGCAGCGTAGACGAGAGAGATTCACCCCTCCACTTT.

This sequence joins TRBV24-1 and TRBJ2-5; D call uncertain. Germline CDR1 reads KGHDR; CDR2 reads SFDVKD. V was clipped by 2 bases and J by 5 bases, with 8 bases between them. This CDR3 region has 13 residues. CDR3 DNA sequence: TGTGCCACCAGTGATTCATGGTCGGAGACCCAGTACTTC. Translating it yields CATSDSWSETQYF.

The genes are TRBV9 and TRBJ1-3, with 7 bases that match TRBD1. V lost 3 bases, J lost 1 base, and 7 bases stayed unmatched. The CDR3 has 16 amino acids. Looked up from germline, CDR1 is SGDLS and CDR2 is YYNGEE. DNA of the CDR3: TGTGCCAGCAGCGAGGGACAGCAGAGGTCTGGAAACACCATATATTTT. This codes for CASSEGQQRSGNTIYF.

This chain uses TRBV9 with TRBJ1-5; weak D call: TRBD1 (6 bases). The germline V gene encodes CDR1 SGDLS and CDR2 YYNGEE. There are 15 residues in the CDR3. V was shortened by 0 bases and J by 4 bases, with 11 bases between the two germline ends. Written as DNA, the CDR3 is TGTGCCAGCAGCGTAGGTCAGGGGACTAATCAGCCCCAGCATTTT. It specifies CASSVGQGTNQPQHF.

The chain is built from TRBV7-2 and TRBJ1-4, with 10 nucleotides matching TRBD1. The CDR3 contains 14 residues. Per the germline V gene, CDR1 is SGHTA and CDR2 is FQGNSA. V gave up 4 bases and J gave up 14 bases; unmatched junction bases: 10. The CDR3 loop reads CASSSGTGAFNLFF. As DNA, the CDR3 is TGTGCCAGCAGCTCCGGGACAGGGGCCTTTAATCTGTTTTTT.